This T cell receptor (beta chain) derives from a study of response to subunit inactivated influenza vaccine. The study's findings and limits: After each seasonal influenza vaccination, few new T cells are recruited, the authors suggested.

Note on this clonotype: Its antigen is not identified.

TCRdb passed the RT-PCR reads through MiXCR, listing each CDR3 protein once. Of about 830,000 distinct CDR3 sequences listed, around a sixth were seen once; the top ten hold approximately 10%. The clonotype was recovered from a man aged 50-60 years who received an inactivated influenza vaccine. The sequences come from PBMCs from blood, collected 5 days after vaccination.

DNA of the CDR3: TGTGCCAGCAGCTTGAAGACTGAGGCGGGATCGGTTACAGATACGCAGTATTTT. Translated: CASSLKTEAGSVTDTQYF. V usage is TRBV11-2 and J usage is TRBJ2-3; D perhaps matches TRBD2 (6 bases). In germline, CDR1 is SGHAT, CDR2 FQNNGV. This CDR3 is built from 18 residues. The V and J ends lost 3 bases and 3 bases respectively, with 22 bases between them. The variable domain in full, with the rest retrieved from reference TRBV11-2 and TRBJ2-3, is EAGVAQSPRYKIIEKRQSVAFWCNPISGHATLYWYQQILGQGPKLLIQFQNNGVVDDSQLPKDRFSAERLKGVDSTLKIQPAKLEDSAVYLCASSLKTEAGSVTDTQYFGPGTRLTVL.